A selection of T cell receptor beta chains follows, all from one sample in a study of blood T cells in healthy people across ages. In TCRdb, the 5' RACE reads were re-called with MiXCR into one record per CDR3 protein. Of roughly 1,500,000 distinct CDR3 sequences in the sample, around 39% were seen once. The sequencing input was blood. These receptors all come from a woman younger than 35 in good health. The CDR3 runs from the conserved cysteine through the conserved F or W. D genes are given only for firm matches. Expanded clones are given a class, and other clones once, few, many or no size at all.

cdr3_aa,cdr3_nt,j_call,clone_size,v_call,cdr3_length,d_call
CASSGLKRERGLTRTDTQYF,TGTGCCAGCAGCGGTCTCAAGCGGGAGAGGGGGCTTACGCGCACAGATACGCAGTATTTT,TRBJ2-3,few,TRBV7-2,20,NA
CASSEQLNEQYF,TGTGCCAGCAGTGAACAGTTGAACGAGCAGTACTTC,TRBJ2-7,NA,TRBV2,12,NA
CASSLGPSLGNEQFF,TGTGCCAGCAGCTTGGGCCCCTCCCTAGGGAATGAGCAGTTCTTC,TRBJ2-1,NA,TRBV14,15,NA
CASGSEGNTEAFF,TGCGCCAGCGGATCGGAGGGGAACACTGAAGCTTTCTTT,TRBJ1-1,few,TRBV5-1,13,NA
CSVVTGFYEQYF,TGCAGCGTCGTTACCGGGTTCTACGAGCAGTACTTC,TRBJ2-7,many,TRBV29-1,12,NA
CASSHDDRRELFF,TGCGCCAGCAGCCATGACGACCGCAGGGAGCTGTTTTTT,TRBJ2-2,NA,TRBV4-1,13,NA
CASTFAGAGYTF,TGTGCCAGCACCTTCGCGGGGGCCGGCTACACCTTC,TRBJ1-2,NA,TRBV12-3/TRBV12-4,12,NA
CASSERTLSYNEQYF,TGTGCCAGCAGTGAGCGGACTCTTTCCTACAATGAGCAGTACTTC,TRBJ2-7,NA,TRBV25-1,15,NA
CASRREIYGYTF,TGTGCCAGCCGCAGGGAAATTTATGGCTACACCTTC,TRBJ1-2,NA,TRBV7-2,12,NA
CAISGFGGYNEQYF,TGTGCCATCAGTGGGTTTGGAGGGTACAATGAGCAGTACTTC,TRBJ2-7,NA,TRBV10-3,14,NA
CASSLSWAISYEQYF,TGTGCCAGCAGTTTATCATGGGCTATTTCCTACGAGCAGTACTTC,TRBJ2-7,NA,TRBV12-3/TRBV12-4,15,NA
CASAPVAVYNEQFF,TGTGCCAGCGCCCCAGTGGCAGTTTACAATGAGCAGTTCTTC,TRBJ2-1,NA,TRBV6-6,14,NA
CAISDTGLAGVQLKFF,TGTGCCATCAGTGACACCGGACTAGCGGGAGTTCAGCTGAAGTTCTTC,TRBJ2-1,NA,TRBV10-3,16,TRBD2
CASRPIGNQPQHF,TGTGCCAGCAGGCCGATAGGTAATCAGCCCCAGCATTTT,TRBJ1-5,once,TRBV28,13,NA
CAASGNYEQYF,TGTGCCGCTAGCGGGAACTACGAGCAGTACTTC,TRBJ2-7,NA,TRBV28,11,TRBD2
CASRPGLDVETQYF,TGTGCCAGCAGGCCGGGACTAGACGTTGAGACCCAGTACTTC,TRBJ2-5,NA,TRBV2,14,TRBD2
CASSYWASGGREQYF,TGTGCCAGCAGTTACTGGGCTAGCGGGGGGCGTGAGCAGTACTTC,TRBJ2-4,NA,TRBV6-5,15,TRBD2
CASRGGENTEAFF,TGTGCCAGCAGGGGTGGGGAGAACACTGAAGCTTTCTTT,TRBJ1-1,few,TRBV12-3/TRBV12-4,13,NA
CASSLYEGGAYNEQFF,TGTGCCAGCAGCCTTTATGAGGGCGGCGCCTACAATGAGCAGTTCTTC,TRBJ2-1,NA,TRBV5-5,16,NA
CSAGPAGDTQYF,TGCAGTGCGGGCCCGGCCGGAGATACGCAGTATTTT,TRBJ2-3,few,TRBV20-1,12,NA
CATSSTPGGSPLHF,TGTGCCACCAGCTCTACTCCAGGGGGATCACCCCTCCACTTT,TRBJ1-6,few,TRBV15,14,TRBD1
CASSLRLAQPQHF,TGTGCCAGCAGTTTACGGTTAGCTCAGCCCCAGCATTTT,TRBJ1-5,NA,TRBV27,13,NA
CASSQHRGREEKLFF,TGTGCCAGCAGTCAACACAGGGGAAGGGAGGAAAAACTGTTTTTT,TRBJ1-4,NA,TRBV12-3/TRBV12-4,15,TRBD1
CASNLLYEQYF,TGTGCCAGCAATCTCCTCTACGAGCAGTACTTC,TRBJ2-7,NA,TRBV2,11,NA
CATSPASFDTQYF,TGTGCCACCAGTCCGGCGTCGTTCGATACGCAGTATTTT,TRBJ2-3,NA,TRBV24-1,13,NA
CASSQGLIPGTNEKLFF,TGTGCCAGCAGCCAAGGACTGATTCCAGGGACTAATGAAAAACTGTTTTTT,TRBJ1-4,once,TRBV14,17,NA
CASNQDSSKFF,TGTGCCAGCAACCAGGACTCGAGTAAGTTCTTC,TRBJ2-1,few,TRBV2,11,NA
CASRESGAGEKLFF,TGTGCCAGCAGGGAGAGTGGGGCGGGGGAAAAACTGTTTTTT,TRBJ1-4,NA,TRBV7-2,14,NA
CASSVQGYNEQFF,TGCGCCAGCAGCGTGCAGGGGTACAATGAGCAGTTCTTC,TRBJ2-1,few,TRBV5-1,13,NA
CASSGRNYEQYF,TGTGCCAGCAGCGGGCGAAACTACGAGCAGTACTTC,TRBJ2-7,NA,TRBV9,12,NA
CASSVDGGLYEQYF,TGTGCCAGCAGTGTAGATGGGGGGCTCTACGAGCAGTACTTC,TRBJ2-7,NA,TRBV12-3/TRBV12-4,14,NA
CATSRDFTRGGAEQFF,TGTGCCACCAGCAGAGATTTCACGCGGGGGGGCGCTGAGCAGTTCTTC,TRBJ2-1,NA,TRBV15,16,TRBD2
CASSLARADYEQYF,TGTGCCAGCAGTTTAGCACGGGCGGACTACGAGCAGTACTTC,TRBJ2-7,many,TRBV12-3/TRBV12-4,14,NA
CASSSGATTEAFF,TGTGCCAGCAGCTCAGGGGCGACGACTGAAGCTTTCTTT,TRBJ1-1,many,TRBV7-8,13,NA
CASSVDPGKEAFF,TGTGCCAGCAGCGTAGACCCCGGAAAAGAAGCTTTCTTT,TRBJ1-1,NA,TRBV9,13,NA
CSVLTGTGVHQKQKLFF,TGCAGCGTTCTAACCGGGACAGGGGTCCACCAAAAACAAAAACTGTTTTTT,TRBJ1-4,NA,TRBV29-1,17,TRBD1
CASTYQGARWAKNIQYF,TGTGCCAGCACCTATCAGGGGGCAAGGTGGGCCAAAAACATTCAGTACTTC,TRBJ2-4,few,TRBV12-3/TRBV12-4,17,TRBD1
CSARDQGGADHPDTQYF,TGCAGTGCTAGAGATCAAGGGGGGGCCGATCATCCAGATACGCAGTATTTT,TRBJ2-3,NA,TRBV20-1,17,NA
CSAASAENYEQYF,TGCAGTGCCGCATCAGCGGAGAACTACGAGCAGTACTTC,TRBJ2-7,few,TRBV20-1,13,NA
CSALVPSLENGYTF,TGCAGTGCCCTGGTACCATCGTTAGAGAATGGCTACACCTTC,TRBJ1-2,few,TRBV20-1,14,NA
CASSLGERTLYGYTF,TGTGCCAGCAGCTTAGGGGAGAGAACTCTCTATGGCTACACCTTC,TRBJ1-2,NA,TRBV11-2,15,NA
CASRTDRRLYGYTF,TGTGCCAGCAGGACCGACAGGCGACTCTATGGCTACACCTTC,TRBJ1-2,NA,TRBV6-5,14,NA
CASSQVPTGKGYELYF,TGCGCCAGCAGCCAAGTGCCGACAGGGAAGGGCTACGAGCTGTACTTC,TRBJ2-7,NA,TRBV4-1,16,TRBD1
CASRITSGGAVGELFF,TGTGCCAGCAGAATTACTAGCGGGGGGGCGGTCGGGGAGCTGTTTTTT,TRBJ2-2,NA,TRBV12-3/TRBV12-4,16,TRBD2